These 32 T cell receptor beta chains share one sample of origin, sequenced in a study of cytomegalovirus exposure and HLA in healthy donors. The PCR made use of 60 Vbeta and 13 Jbeta primers. Using immunoSEQ multiplex PCR, the repertoire was profiled, and TCRdb retains in-frame clones only, with some absent. The data hold about 94,000 clones, with about 62% observed a single time. The sequenced sample was PBMCs. The receptors were sampled from a man aged 25 to 45 in good health and CMV-seronegative.

CDR3 bases: TGTGCCAGCACCGTAGCGGGAGGGCTCTCCTACAATGAGCAGTTCTTC. It encodes CASTVAGGLSYNEQFF. This chain links TRBV27 with TRBJ2-1; 11 positions match TRBD2. This CDR3 has 16 residues. V gave up 7 bases and J gave up 0 bases; unmatched junction bases: 5. CDR1 is MNHEY and CDR2 is SMNVEV in the germline V gene (reference sequence).

The chain links TRBV9 to TRBJ2-7, with 11 positions matching TRBD1. V trimming: 0 bases; J trimming: 3 bases; junction bases outside the gene matches: 2. The CDR3 is 15 amino acids. The germline V gene encodes CDR1 SGDLS and CDR2 YYNGEE. The CDR3 DNA is TGTGCCAGCAGCGTAGCCGGGACAGGGGGCTACGAGCAGTACTTC. This sequence encodes CASSVAGTGGYEQYF.

Here the CDR3 reads CASSKRTGGIIYGYTF. In DNA form, the CDR3 reads TGTGCCAGCAGCAAAAGGACAGGGGGGATAATCTATGGCTACACCTTC. V and J are TRBV9 and TRBJ1-2, with TRBD1 matching 10 bases. CDR1 is SGDLS and CDR2 is YYNGEE in the germline V gene. This CDR3 is built from 16 residues. J was trimmed by 4 bases and V by 4 bases; bases with no gene match: 10.

The chain recombines TRBV19 with TRBJ1-5, with TRBD1 identical over 9 bases. The V gene end was trimmed by 6 bases and the J gene end by 3 bases; junction bases not matched to a gene: 3. The CDR3 is made up of 14 amino acids. Looked up from germline, CDR1 is LNHDA and CDR2 is SQIVND (reference sequence). CDR3 nucleotide sequence: TGTGCCAGTAGGTGGACAGGGGACAATCAGCCCCAGCATTTT. It specifies CASRWTGDNQPQHF.

This clone was seen only a few times. The chain couples TRBV7-9 to TRBJ2-7; possible D gene TRBD2, 6 bases. The germline V and J ends were trimmed by 3 bases and 6 bases, with 18 bases remaining between them. The length of the CDR3 is 15 residues. Germline V CDR1 and CDR2: SEHNR, FQNEAQ (reference sequence). The CDR3 nucleotides are TGTGCCAGCAGCTTCTGGACCGGCAGGGAGGTCGAGCAGTACTTC. This sequence encodes CASSFWTGREVEQYF.

This clone was observed a few times. The V and J genes are TRBV28 and TRBJ1-2, with a possible D match to TRBD1 (5 bases). The CDR3 has 15 residues. Germline CDR1 is MDHEN and CDR2 is SYDVKM. V lost 5 bases, J lost 5 bases, and 18 bases lay in between. CDR3 in amino acids: CASSRPDSVRYGYTF. The CDR3 DNA reads as TGTGCCAGCAGTCGCCCTGACAGCGTCCGGTATGGCTACACCTTC.

This clone has more than one count but fewer than ten. The V and J genes are TRBV5-1 and TRBJ2-2; TRBD2 aligns across 7 bases. V lost 4 bases to trimming and J lost 6 bases; unmatched junction nucleotides: 6. The CDR3 length is 14 residues. Germline loops: CDR1 SGHRS, CDR2 YFSETQ. The chain's CDR3 is CASSPTSAAGELFF. In DNA, the CDR3 is TGCGCCAGCAGCCCCACTAGCGCCGCCGGGGAGCTGTTTTTT.

This clone occurred a few times. This chain links TRBV7-3 with TRBJ2-7; 10 bases match TRBD2. The length of the CDR3 is 16 residues. Per germline, CDR1 SGHTA and CDR2 FQGTGA. Unmatched junction bases numbered 9, after V lost 6 bases and J lost 1 base. The CDR3 sequence: CASRQPGTSASYEQYF. The CDR3, as DNA: TGTGCCAGCAGGCAACCCGGGACTAGCGCGTCCTACGAGCAGTACTTC.

Comments on this clone: The germline gene is not matched at one end of the junction; a read error may be the cause. The V call is TRBV10-1, the J call TRBJ2-5; weak D call: TRBD1 (6 bases). Germline V CDR1 and CDR2: WNHNN, SYGVQD (reference sequence). The CDR3 totals 14 residues. CDR3 amino acids: CASSPTGTQGTQYF. DNA for the CDR3: TGCGCCAGCAGCCCAACAGGGACGCAAGGGACCCAGTACTTC.

This clone was counted only a few times. V and J are TRBV19 and TRBJ2-2, with D possibly being TRBD2 (6 bases). CDR1 and CDR2 (germline): LNHDA, SQIVND (reference sequence). V was pared by 5 bases and J by 5 bases, with 30 bases between. The CDR3 runs to 20 residues. The CDR3 region has the DNA TGTGCCAGTAGTCCCACCCGGGTCGGGGGATTCGGTGATAGTACCGGGGAGCTGTTTTTT. Amino acid sequence: CASSPTRVGGFGDSTGELFF.

V is TRBV9 and J is TRBJ2-7; 8 positions match TRBD1. Germline-derived CDR1 and CDR2 are SGDLS and YYNGEE. The CDR3 spans 15 residues. V shed 0 bases and J 2 bases; nucleotides not matched to a gene: 4. Here the CDR3 DNA reads TGTGCCAGCAGCGTAGGGCAGGGGGCTGCCTACGAGCAGTACTTC. Its translation is CASSVGQGAAYEQYF.

V gene TRBV6-5 combines with J gene TRBJ1-1; TRBD1 is a possible D gene (5 bases). The germline gives CDR1 MNHEY, CDR2 SVGAGI. V lost 2 bases and J 0 bases, leaving 10 bases between the germline ends. CDR3 size: 15 residues. The CDR3 region is CASSYPRELNTEAFF. CDR3 nucleotide sequence: TGTGCCAGCAGTTACCCCAGGGAATTGAACACTGAAGCTTTCTTT.

This chain joins TRBV6-5 and TRBJ2-7; 7 bases fit TRBD2. V trimming: 6 bases; J trimming: 5 bases; junction bases outside the gene matches: 10. The CDR3 runs to 14 residues. The V gene's germline CDR1 is MNHEY and CDR2 SVGAGI. CDR3 coding DNA: TGTGCCAGCAGGTACCGGGGGGAGATCGACGAGCAGTACTTC. Its protein is CASRYRGEIDEQYF.

The chain joins TRBV28 to TRBJ1-1, with D maybe TRBD1 (5 bases). CDR3 length: 15 amino acids. The V and J ends lost 3 bases and 1 base respectively, with 12 bases between them. Germline V lookup: CDR1 MDHEN, CDR2 SYDVKM. The DNA of the CDR3 is TGTGCCAGCAGTTTCCTACCTCAGGGGAACACTGAAGCTTTCTTT. Amino acid sequence: CASSFLPQGNTEAFF.

V usage is TRBV6-5 and J usage is TRBJ2-7; possible D gene TRBD1, 5 bases. The germline gives CDR1 MNHEY, CDR2 SVGAGI. The CDR3 totals 13 residues. The V end lost 6 bases, the J end lost 7 bases, and 16 bases lay between the germline ends. CDR3 in DNA: TGTGCCAGCAGCTTCCTGCCAGGGTGGGAGCAGTACTTC. Translation gives CASSFLPGWEQYF.

J is TRBJ2-1 and V is TRBV6-1; 9 bases map to TRBD1. The CDR3 totals 13 residues. Germline trimming cut 6 bases from V and 9 bases from J; bases unmatched to any gene: 6. The germline V gene has CDR1 MNHNS and CDR2 SASEGT. The CDR3 sequence: CASSDNRGREQFF. DNA of the CDR3: TGTGCCAGCAGCGATAACAGGGGGCGTGAGCAGTTCTTC.

V and J are TRBV5-1 and TRBJ2-1, with 11 bases aligning to TRBD2. Per germline, CDR1 SGHRS and CDR2 YFSETQ. Losses at the gene ends were 4 bases for V and 8 bases for J; bases not matched to a gene: 5. The CDR3 consists of 14 residues. As DNA, the CDR3 is TGCGCCAGCAGCCCTACTAGCGGGGGCTATGAGCAGTTCTTC. Amino acid sequence: CASSPTSGGYEQFF.

The chain uses TRBV28 and TRBJ2-7; 10 bases agree with TRBD2. The germline CDR1 and CDR2 sequences are MDHEN and SYDVKM. Trimming at V came to 6 bases and at J to 1 base, leaving 6 bases not matched to a gene. This CDR3 region has 15 residues. This CDR3 is CASSMGLAKSYEQYF. The CDR3 DNA follows: TGTGCCAGCAGCATGGGACTAGCGAAATCCTACGAGCAGTACTTC. Variable domain in full (rest from reference TRBV28 and TRBJ2-7): DVKVTQSSRYLVKRTGEKVFLECVQDMDHENMFWYRQDPGLGLRLIYFSYDVKMKEKGDIPEGYSVSREKKERFSLILESASTNQTSMYLCASSMGLAKSYEQYFGPGTRLTVT.

The chain links TRBV7-9 to TRBJ2-3; D gene uncertain. V was shortened by 2 bases and J by 3 bases, with 6 bases between the two germline ends. The CDR3 is 13 amino acids. Germline-derived CDR1 and CDR2 are SEHNR and FQNEAQ (reference sequence). The DNA of the CDR3 is TGTGCCAGCAGCTTACTTCGGACAGATACGCAGTATTTT. Its translation is CASSLLRTDTQYF.

The rearrangement uses TRBV7-9 and TRBJ2-1; D might be TRBD2 (7 bases). The V end lost 11 bases, the J end lost 0 bases, and 17 bases lay between the germline ends. The CDR3 is 15 amino acids. CDR1 is SEHNR, CDR2 FQNEAQ, per germline (reference sequence). CDR3 residues: CAARGGGSSYNEQFF. CDR3 nucleotides: TGTGCCGCCAGGGGCGGGGGAAGCTCCTACAATGAGCAGTTCTTC. Combining the CDR3 with reference TRBV7-9 and TRBJ2-1 gives the whole variable domain DTGVSQNPRHKITKRGQNVTFRCDPISEHNRLYWYRQTLGQGPEFLTYFQNEAQLEKSRLLSDRFSAERPKGSFSTLEIQRTEQGDSAMYLCAARGGGSSYNEQFFGPGTRLTVL.

The chain uses TRBV5-3 and TRBJ2-1, with 11 bases aligning to TRBD2. TRBV5-3 is filed as an ORF, its function uncertain. Losses at the gene ends were 0 bases for V and 8 bases for J; bases not matched to a gene: 10. The CDR3 is 17 residues long. The CDR3 is CARSLALVAGGQYEQFF. The CDR3 coding sequence is TGTGCCAGAAGCTTGGCTCTGGTAGCGGGAGGGCAGTATGAGCAGTTCTTC.

The sample holds a few counts of this clone. The rearrangement uses TRBV10-3 and TRBJ1-1; TRBD1 matches at 8 bases. Germline V gene sequence: CDR1 ENHRY, CDR2 SYGVKD. Losses at the gene ends were 6 bases for V and 2 bases for J; bases not matched to a gene: 5. The CDR3 has 14 amino acids. The CDR3 bases are TGTGCCATCAGCGCAGGACAGGGAAACACTGAAGCTTTCTTT. This gives the protein CAISAGQGNTEAFF.

The V and J genes are TRBV27 and TRBJ2-1; D may be TRBD2 (6 bases). The ends were cut back, 1 base at V and 1 base at J, with 14 bases in the middle. In germline, CDR1 is MNHEY, CDR2 SMNVEV (reference sequence). The CDR3 has 17 amino acids. The CDR3 DNA sequence: TGTGCCAGCAGTTTATTCCTTGGCGGGAATTCCTACAATGAGCAGTTCTTC. Protein product: CASSLFLGGNSYNEQFF.

This chain connects TRBV5-1 to TRBJ2-7, with TRBD2 matching over 15 bases. Per the germline V gene, CDR1 is SGHRS and CDR2 is YFSETQ. This CDR3 is 16 amino acids long. The V and J ends lost 4 bases and 3 bases, in that order; junction bases with no gene match: 5. The CDR3, as DNA: TGCGCCAGCAGCGGGGGACTAGCGGGAGGCGTCTACGAGCAGTACTTC. Residues: CASSGGLAGGVYEQYF.

This clone has a handful of counts. This chain links TRBV7-2 with TRBJ1-1, with TRBD1 identical over 11 bases. V lost 4 bases to trimming and J lost 1 base; unmatched junction nucleotides: 5. The CDR3 is made up of 16 amino acids. Germline lookup yields CDR1 SGHTA and CDR2 FQGNSA. This CDR3 reads CASSWTGGGGNTEAFF. The CDR3 nucleotides read TGTGCCAGCAGCTGGACAGGGGGCGGAGGGAACACTGAAGCTTTCTTT.

This clone was counted a few times. The chain couples TRBV18 to TRBJ1-1; D is undetermined. Deletions cut 0 bases from V and 6 bases from J, with 8 bases between. Germline CDR1 and CDR2: KGHSH and LQKENI. CDR3 length: 13 residues. For the CDR3, the DNA is TGTGCCAGCTCACCACCTAGTGTCGCTGAAGCTTTCTTT. It specifies CASSPPSVAEAFF.

This clone was seen only once. The chain links TRBV30 to TRBJ2-1; maybe TRBD1 (8 bases). This CDR3 comprises 15 residues. Germline loops: CDR1 GTSNPN, CDR2 SVGIG (reference sequence). V was pared by 3 bases and J by 3 bases, with 15 bases between. CDR3 sequence (DNA): TGTGCCTGGAGGACACAGGGGGGGTTCTACAATGAGCAGTTCTTC. Its translation is CAWRTQGGFYNEQFF.

This clone was seen more than once but under ten times. The CDR3: CASIPQGQGPLITADTQYF. Written as DNA, the CDR3 is TGTGCCAGCATTCCCCAGGGACAGGGACCTCTCATCACCGCAGATACGCAGTATTTT. The rearrangement uses TRBV21-1 and TRBJ2-3; TRBD1 was called by the table and not checked on the DNA. TRBV21-1 is deemed a pseudogene. This CDR3 has 19 residues.

This clone was recorded a few times. The V call is TRBV23-1, the J call TRBJ1-2; 9 positions agree with TRBD1. TRBV23-1 is given ORF status, its function remaining uncertain. V shed 4 bases and J 8 bases; nucleotides not matched to a gene: 8. This CDR3 has 14 residues. The CDR3 bases are TGCGCCAGCAGTCCCGGGACAGGGTGCGGCGGCTACACCTTC. The encoded protein is CASSPGTGCGGYTF.

The chain carries TRBV5-1 and TRBJ1-2, with 7 bases identical to TRBD1. The germline gives CDR1 SGHRS, CDR2 YFSETQ. The CDR3 has 15 residues. The V and J ends lost 2 bases and 13 bases, in that order; junction bases with no gene match: 17. CDR3 amino acids: CASSLSDGQATRCTF. The CDR3 DNA follows: TGCGCCAGCAGCTTAAGCGACGGACAGGCGACCCGGTGCACCTTC. The full variable domain, with the rest looked up from reference TRBV5-1 and TRBJ1-2, is KAGVTQTPRYLIKTRGQQVTLSCSPISGHRSVSWYQQTPGQGLQFLFEYFSETQRNKGNFPGRFSGRQFSNSRSEMNVSTLELGDSALYLCASSLSDGQATRCTFGSGTRLTVV.

The V and J genes are TRBV7-9 and TRBJ1-4; the D gene is possibly TRBD1 (6 bases). Trimming cost V 5 bases and J 8 bases, with 18 bases left between them. The CDR3 consists of 15 residues. The germline gives CDR1 SEHNR, CDR2 FQNEAQ (reference sequence). CDR3 nucleotides: TGTGCCAGCAGCCAGGGGACACCGTCGTCGGAAAAACTGTTTTTT. Protein sequence: CASSQGTPSSEKLFF.

V and J are TRBV5-1 and TRBJ2-3; TRBD2 might be the D (6 bases). Germline V gene data show CDR1 as SGHRS and CDR2 as YFSETQ. Trimming removed 0 bases from V and 4 bases from J, with 9 bases in between. This CDR3 is 14 amino acids long. CDR3 in amino acids: CASSLVGGADTQYF. DNA for the CDR3: TGCGCCAGCAGCTTGGTGGGGGGAGCAGATACGCAGTATTTT.